This T cell receptor (beta chain) was sequenced for a study of blood T cell repertoires in COVID-19. Across the whole study: T cells, B-cell-depleted T cells, or PBMCs provided the cDNA or gDNA that served as material.

CDR3 length: 17 amino acids. Original processing methods: Reference gene primer amplification in the assay estimated nucleated cell counts. TCRdb's table, derived via immunoSEQ multiplex PCR, lists solely in-frame clones and lacks some. That table is the source of V, J and clone size, and D and trimming were worked out from the DNA. The table records 250,000 to 350,000 clones, just under 85% of them present only once. The material sequenced was peripheral blood. This receptor was taken from a woman in her forties or fifties with active or convalescent COVID-19. V gene TRBV21-1 combines with J gene TRBJ1-2; no DNA check was done on the table's D call, TRBD1. TRBV21-1 is deemed a pseudogene. CDR3 in DNA: TGTGCCAGCAGCAAAAAAAAAGCAGGGGGCGCGAGTAAGGGCTACACCTTC. It yields the protein CASSKKKAGGASKGYTF.